This TCR beta chain stems from a study of CD8+CD57+ T cells in acquired aplastic anemia. Genomic DNA provided the template from which TCR beta VDJ and CDR3 profiles were obtained. TCRdb re-analysed the reads in MiXCR, keeping a single row per CDR3 protein. This sample has some 150,000 distinct CDR3 sequences, with around 75% found just once. On this clonotype: The antigen is unknown.

This CDR3 is built from 13 residues. The germline gives CDR1 SGHTA, CDR2 FQGNSA. V gave up 2 bases and J gave up 8 bases, with 12 bases separating them. Study results and caveats: Patient and control CD8+ Simpson's diversity was not significantly different.

The patients chosen for sequencing had shown expansion of CD8+CD57+ cells (detected by flow cytometry). Patients were treatment-naive when blood was sampled. The clonotype originates from a human donor with aplastic anemia. V is TRBV7-2 and J is TRBJ1-2; D is perhaps TRBD1 (6 bases). The specimen sequenced was sorted CD4+, CD8+, or CD8+CD57+ T cells (not recorded which) from PBMCs. CDR3 loop: CASSLNREGGYTF. Here the CDR3 DNA reads TGTGCCAGCAGCTTAAACAGGGAGGGGGGCTACACCTTC. Using reference TRBV7-2 and TRBJ1-2 for the parts outside the CDR3, the full variable domain is GAGVSQSPSNKVTEKGKDVELRCDPISGHTALYWYRQSLGQGLEFLIYFQGNSAPDKSGLPSDRFSAERTGGSVSTLTIQRTQQEDSAVYLCASSLNREGGYTFGSGTRLTVV.